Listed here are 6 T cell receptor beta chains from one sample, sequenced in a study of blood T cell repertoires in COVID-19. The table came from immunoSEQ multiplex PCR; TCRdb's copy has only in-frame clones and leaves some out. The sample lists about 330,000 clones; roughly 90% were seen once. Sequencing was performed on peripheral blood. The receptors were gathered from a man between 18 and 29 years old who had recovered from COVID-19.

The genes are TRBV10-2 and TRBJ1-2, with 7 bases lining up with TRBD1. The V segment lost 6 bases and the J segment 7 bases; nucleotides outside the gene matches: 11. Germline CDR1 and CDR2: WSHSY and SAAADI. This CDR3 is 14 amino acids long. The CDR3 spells CASSPTTGRAGYTF. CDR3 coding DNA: TGCGCCAGCAGCCCCACGACAGGGCGGGCTGGCTACACCTTC.

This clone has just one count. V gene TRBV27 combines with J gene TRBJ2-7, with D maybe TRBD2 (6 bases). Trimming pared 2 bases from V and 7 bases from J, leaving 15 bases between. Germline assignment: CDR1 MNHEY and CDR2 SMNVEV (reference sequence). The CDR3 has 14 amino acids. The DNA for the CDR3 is TGTGCCAGCAGTTTAGGTCGCGGGGTTGTTGAGCAGTACTTC. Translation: CASSLGRGVVEQYF.

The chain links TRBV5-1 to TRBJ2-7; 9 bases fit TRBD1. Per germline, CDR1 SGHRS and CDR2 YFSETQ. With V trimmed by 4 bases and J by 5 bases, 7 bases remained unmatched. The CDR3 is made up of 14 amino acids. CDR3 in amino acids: CASSRPGQGNEQYF. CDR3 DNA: TGCGCCAGCAGCCGTCCGGGACAGGGTAACGAGCAGTACTTC.

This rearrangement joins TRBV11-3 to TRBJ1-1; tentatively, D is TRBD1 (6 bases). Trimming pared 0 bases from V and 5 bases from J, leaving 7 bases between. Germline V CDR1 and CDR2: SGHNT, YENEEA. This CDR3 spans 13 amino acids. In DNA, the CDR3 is TGTGCCAGCAGCTTAGAGGACAGTACTGAAGCTTTCTTT. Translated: CASSLEDSTEAFF.

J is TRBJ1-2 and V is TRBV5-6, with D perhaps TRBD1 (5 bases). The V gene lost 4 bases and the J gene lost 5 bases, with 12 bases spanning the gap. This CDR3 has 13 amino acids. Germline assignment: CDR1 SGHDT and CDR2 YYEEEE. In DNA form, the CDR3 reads TGTGCCAGCAGCCCGGCGGGGCCATATGGCTACACCTTC. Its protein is CASSPAGPYGYTF.

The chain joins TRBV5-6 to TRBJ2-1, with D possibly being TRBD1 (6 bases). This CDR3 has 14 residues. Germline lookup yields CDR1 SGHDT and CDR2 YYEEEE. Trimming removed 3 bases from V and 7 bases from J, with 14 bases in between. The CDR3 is CASSYSPGENEQFF. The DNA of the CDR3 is TGTGCCAGCAGCTACTCGCCAGGGGAAAATGAGCAGTTCTTC. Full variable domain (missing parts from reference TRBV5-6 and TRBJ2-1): DAGVTQSPTHLIKTRGQQVTLRCSPKSGHDTVSWYQQALGQGPQFIFQYYEEEERQRGNFPDRFSGHQFPNYSSELNVNALLLGDSALYLCASSYSPGENEQFFGPGTRLTVL.